Sequencing of this T cell receptor (beta chain) was carried out in a study of blood T cell repertoires in COVID-19. CDR3 size: 16 residues. CDR1 SEHNR and CDR2 FQNEAQ come from the germline V gene (reference sequence). V was shortened by 3 bases and J by 0 bases, with 12 bases between the two germline ends. This table comes from immunoSEQ multiplex PCR, and its TCRdb copy is limited to in-frame clones, with some not included. The sample consists of about 380,000 clones, roughly 87% of them appearing once. Input material: PBMCs or T cells enriched from blood (not recorded which). The TCR originated in a young woman who had recovered from COVID-19. V and J are TRBV7-9 and TRBJ2-1; D is unresolved. In nucleotides, the CDR3 is TGTGCCAGCAGCTTGGCGGCAACCTTCTCCTACAATGAGCAGTTCTTC. It yields the protein CASSLAATFSYNEQFF.